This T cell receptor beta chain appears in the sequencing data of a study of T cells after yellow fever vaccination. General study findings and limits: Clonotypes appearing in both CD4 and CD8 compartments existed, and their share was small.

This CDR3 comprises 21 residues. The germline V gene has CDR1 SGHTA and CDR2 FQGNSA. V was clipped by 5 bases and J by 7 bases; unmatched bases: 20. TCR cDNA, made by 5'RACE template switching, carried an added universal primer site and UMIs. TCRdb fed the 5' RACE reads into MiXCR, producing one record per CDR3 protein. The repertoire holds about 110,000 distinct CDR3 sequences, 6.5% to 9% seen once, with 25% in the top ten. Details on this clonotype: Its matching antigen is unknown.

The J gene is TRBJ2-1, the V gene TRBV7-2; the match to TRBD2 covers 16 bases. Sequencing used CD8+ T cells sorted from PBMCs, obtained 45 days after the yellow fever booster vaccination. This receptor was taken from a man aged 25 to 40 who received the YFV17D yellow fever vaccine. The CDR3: CASSLITPGTSGRADMNEQFF. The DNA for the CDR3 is TGTGCCAGCAGCCTCATAACCCCTGGGACTAGCGGGAGGGCCGATATGAATGAGCAGTTCTTC.